The TCR beta chain under discussion was sequenced for a study of T-cell memory formation after mild COVID-19. Notes on the study in general: Memory sampled before infection contained some responding clones, suggesting cross-reactive memory joined. Contracting CD8+ clones were enriched in EMRA, CD4+ mainly in CM and EM.

A word on this clonotype: Its antigen remains unknown.

Employing constant-segment primers, 5'RACE generated TCR alpha and TCR beta cDNA libraries bearing sample barcodes and UMIs. TCRdb fed the 5' RACE reads into MiXCR, producing one record per CDR3 protein. The repertoire holds a few hundred thousand distinct CDR3 sequences, with around a tenth as singletons. The CDR3 spans 17 residues. Germline V gene data show CDR1 as LNHDA and CDR2 as SQIVND (reference sequence). Trimming removed 6 bases at V and 0 bases at J, with 20 bases between. The V gene is TRBV19, the J gene TRBJ1-1; D gene unclear. The TCR sequence derives from a man between 18 and 29 years old who had mild COVID-19 (a few samples of this study predate the infection). Cell type and time point are not known. The sample taken for sequencing was PBMCs or a T cell subset sorted from them (not recorded which). Written as DNA, the CDR3 is TGTGCCAGTAGCACGGGCCCCGGGAAGGTTGTGAACACTGAAGCTTTCTTT. Translated, it gives CASSTGPGKVVNTEAFF.